This is a list of T cell receptor beta chains from one sample in a study of cytomegalovirus exposure and HLA in healthy donors. Sequenced by immunoSEQ multiplex PCR; TCRdb stores in-frame clones only, minus some. The sample holds 350,000 or so clones, 86% seen once. Source material: PBMCs. All receptors come from a woman between 18 and 30 years old in good health and CMV-seronegative. Each CDR3 is given with its conserved first and last residue. Fields, in order: V gene, clone size, D gene, J gene, CDR3 DNA, CDR3 protein. The D gene is left open where the match is weak. Rows give clone size only sometimes, using once, few, many, or a class for an expanded clone.

TRBV14,many,NA,TRBJ1-1,TGTGCCAGCAGCCAAGACAGAATGAACACTGAAGCTTTCTTT,CASSQDRMNTEAFF
TRBV14,NA,NA,TRBJ1-2,TGTGCCAGCAGCCAAGATACCGCCAGGGGATTCGACTATGGCTACACCTTC,CASSQDTARGFDYGYTF
TRBV9,NA,TRBD2,TRBJ2-1,TGTGCCAGCAGCGTTAGCGGGAGTTACAATGAGCAGTTCTTC,CASSVSGSYNEQFF
TRBV19,NA,NA,TRBJ2-7,TGTGCCAGTAGTATAGATGGACAGTTCTACGAGCAGTACTTC,CASSIDGQFYEQYF
TRBV7-9,once,NA,TRBJ1-5,TGTGCCAGCAGCCCTCAGGTGGATCAGCCCCAGCATTTT,CASSPQVDQPQHF
TRBV9,NA,NA,TRBJ1-3,TGTGCCAGCAGTCCACAGGGATCTGGAAACACCATATATTTT,CASSPQGSGNTIYF
TRBV28,NA,NA,TRBJ1-5,TGTGCCAGCCAACAGGGCCCCTTAAATCAGCCCCAGCATTTT,CASQQGPLNQPQHF
TRBV5-4,NA,NA,TRBJ1-1,TGTGCCAGCAGCCACGGGTCAGAAGCTTTCTTT,CASSHGSEAFF
TRBV13,NA,TRBD2,TRBJ2-1,TGTGCCAGCAGCCTCGTAGCGGGGAATCAGAATGAGCAGTTCTTC,CASSLVAGNQNEQFF
TRBV12-5,NA,NA,TRBJ2-7,TGTGCTAGTGCCCTGGGGCCCGGCTTGGGGTACTTC,CASALGPGLGYF
TRBV30,NA,NA,TRBJ2-5,TGTGCCTGGAGCATTGGGACACAGCGGGAGACCCAGTACTTC,CAWSIGTQRETQYF
TRBV9,NA,TRBD1,TRBJ2-7,TGTGCCAGCAGCGGACAGGGTTACGAGCAGTACTTC,CASSGQGYEQYF
TRBV5-1,NA,NA,TRBJ1-5,TGCGCCAGCAGCTTGGGAGGACAGTTAAATCAGCCCCAGCATTTT,CASSLGGQLNQPQHF
TRBV27,NA,NA,TRBJ1-3,TGTGCCAGCTGGCAGGGCTCAGGAAACACCATATATTTT,CASWQGSGNTIYF